These 25 T cell receptor beta chains were sequenced from one sample in a study of blood T cell repertoires in COVID-19. Method: immunoSEQ multiplex PCR; TCRdb's copy keeps in-frame clones and lacks some. Of around 120,000 clones in the sample, about 80% were seen once. Sequencing input: peripheral blood. The receptor set was obtained from a man between 65 and 85 years old with active or convalescent COVID-19.

This clone was detected only once. The chain employs TRBV7-3 and TRBJ1-1; D is undetermined. The CDR3 is 15 amino acids. Germline CDR1 SGHTA, CDR2 FQGTGA. V dropped 5 bases and J dropped 3 bases, with 16 bases sitting between them. CDR3 bases: TGTGCCAGCAGCCCCGGAGGAGTAGGACACACTGAAGCTTTCTTT. This gives the protein CASSPGGVGHTEAFF.

This chain joins TRBV4-1 and TRBJ1-2; tentative D call: TRBD1 (6 bases). From germline, CDR1 is MGHRA and CDR2 YSYEKL. Trimming took 8 bases from V and 6 from J, leaving 22 bases between them. CDR3 length equals 15 residues. CDR3 protein: CASRYREFVPNGYTF. The DNA for the CDR3 is TGCGCCAGCCGATACAGGGAATTTGTCCCCAATGGCTACACCTTC.

J is TRBJ1-1 and V is TRBV5-8; the match to TRBD1 covers 8 bases. The CDR3 extends over 15 amino acids. J lost 2 bases, V lost 1 base, and 4 bases had no gene match. Germline CDR1 is SGHTS and CDR2 is YDEGEE. The CDR3 nucleotides read TGTGCCAGCAGCTTGAGACAGGGGAGAAACACTGAAGCTTTCTTT. Translation gives CASSLRQGRNTEAFF.

This clone was seen a handful of times. The CDR3 loop is CASSGQGSTDTQYF. CDR3 sequence (DNA): TGTGCCAGCAGTGGACAGGGGAGCACAGATACGCAGTATTTT. The chain recombines TRBV6-4 with TRBJ2-3; the match to TRBD1 covers 8 bases. Germline lookup yields CDR1 MRHNA and CDR2 SNTAGT. Losses at the gene ends were 4 bases for V and 0 bases for J; bases not matched to a gene: 0. This CDR3 has 14 residues.

The chain couples TRBV19 to TRBJ2-6; 10 bases line up with TRBD2. The length of the CDR3 is 16 residues. Germline V gene sequence: CDR1 LNHDA, CDR2 SQIVND (reference sequence). The V segment lost 8 bases and the J segment 0 bases; nucleotides outside the gene matches: 4. CDR3 loop: CASQRGGGSGANVLTF. The CDR3 DNA follows: TGTGCCAGTCAGCGGGGGGGCGGCTCTGGGGCCAACGTCCTGACTTTC.

J is TRBJ2-5 and V is TRBV6-5, with 7 nucleotides matching TRBD1. Germline-derived CDR1 and CDR2 are MNHEY and SVGAGI. V shed 9 bases and J 1 base; nucleotides not matched to a gene: 11. The CDR3 contains 15 residues. The CDR3 sequence: CASTQPGQSQETQYF. The CDR3 region has the DNA TGTGCCAGTACCCAACCGGGACAGTCCCAAGAGACCCAGTACTTC.

This rearrangement joins TRBV27 to TRBJ1-1; tentative D call: TRBD1 (6 bases). Per the germline V gene, CDR1 is MNHEY and CDR2 is SMNVEV (reference sequence). Trimming removed 5 bases at V and 3 bases at J, with 10 bases between. This CDR3 has 13 amino acids. This CDR3 reads CASSPGQYTEAFF. CDR3 nucleotides: TGTGCCAGCAGTCCCGGACAGTACACTGAAGCTTTCTTT.

This clone was seen once. The rearrangement joins TRBV5-4 to TRBJ2-3, with a possible D match to TRBD1 (6 bases). The CDR3 runs 14 residues. Trimming took 6 bases from V and 1 from J, leaving 12 bases between them. The germline V gene has CDR1 SGHNT and CDR2 YYREEE (reference sequence). CDR3 in amino acids: CASTINRGTDTQYF. The CDR3 region has the DNA TGTGCCAGCACCATAAACAGGGGCACAGATACGCAGTATTTT.

This clone was counted only a few times. This CDR3 reads CASGPTGVSYEQYF. CDR3 bases: TGTGCTAGTGGGCCGACAGGGGTAAGCTACGAGCAGTACTTC. This sequence joins TRBV12-5 and TRBJ2-7, with 8 bases that match TRBD1. Germline CDR1 is LGHNT and CDR2 is FRNRAP. There are 14 residues in the CDR3. The J segment lost 3 bases and the V segment lost 6 bases, leaving 7 bases of the junction unmatched.

J is TRBJ2-3 and V is TRBV2; 11 bases map to TRBD2. The junction had 3 bases not matched to a gene; V was cut back by 8 bases and J by 2 bases. The germline CDR1 and CDR2 sequences are SNHLY and FYNNEI. The CDR3 has 14 amino acids. DNA of the CDR3: TGTGCCAGCTCACTAGCGGGGGACACAGATACGCAGTATTTT. It translates to CASSLAGDTDTQYF.

The chain joins TRBV19 to TRBJ1-1; D gene unclear. Trimming left V 5 bases short and J 3 bases short, with 16 bases between. The CDR3 has 15 residues. CDR1 and CDR2 from the germline V gene are LNHDA and SQIVND (reference sequence). For the CDR3, the DNA is TGTGCCAGTAGTTTTTTCCTAAAAGAAGACACTGAAGCTTTCTTT. Translating gives CASSFFLKEDTEAFF.

The V call is TRBV11-3, the J call TRBJ1-6; 9 bases align to TRBD1. Per the germline V gene, CDR1 is SGHNT and CDR2 is YENEEA. V lost 5 bases to trimming and J lost 6 bases; unmatched junction nucleotides: 8. CDR3 length equals 16 residues. CDR3 protein: CASSLQDRGPNSPLHF. The CDR3 nucleotides are TGTGCCAGCAGCCTTCAGGACAGGGGTCCTAATTCACCCCTCCACTTT. The variable domain in full, completed from reference TRBV11-3 and TRBJ1-6, reads EAGVVQSPRYKIIEKKQPVAFWCNPISGHNTLYWYLQNLGQGPELLIRYENEEAVDDSQLPKDRFSAERLKGVDSTLKIQPAELGDSAVYLCASSLQDRGPNSPLHFGNGTRLTVT.

The chain employs TRBV6-2 or TRBV6-3 and TRBJ2-6, with TRBD1 matching over 10 bases. Germline loops: CDR1 MNHEY, CDR2 SVGEGT. CDR3 size: 16 residues. The junction had 3 bases not matched to a gene; V was cut back by 6 bases and J by 1 base. This CDR3 is CASSRDRGSGANVLTF. The CDR3 DNA is TGTGCCAGCAGCCGGGACAGGGGATCTGGGGCCAACGTCCTGACTTTC.

V usage is TRBV7-3 and J usage is TRBJ1-1; D not resolved. CDR1 and CDR2 (germline): SGHTA, FQGTGA. This CDR3 contains 17 residues. V lost 1 base and J 4 bases, leaving 19 bases between the germline ends. The CDR3 protein is CASSLSPVGAPFTEAFF. CDR3 sequence (DNA): TGTGCCAGCAGCTTAAGCCCCGTCGGTGCCCCTTTCACTGAAGCTTTCTTT. The full variable domain, in which reference TRBV7-3 and TRBJ1-1 provide the parts outside the CDR3, is GAGVSQTPSNKVTEKGKYVELRCDPISGHTALYWYRQSLGQGPEFLIYFQGTGAADDSGLPNDRFFAVRPEGSVSTLKIQRTERGDSAVYLCASSLSPVGAPFTEAFFGQGTRLTVV.

The chain uses TRBV13 and TRBJ2-7; 10 bases are shared with TRBD2. The CDR3 has 15 amino acids. CDR1 PRHDT and CDR2 FYEKMQ come from the germline V gene (reference sequence). The V gene end was trimmed by 6 bases and the J gene end by 4 bases; junction bases not matched to a gene: 9. DNA for the CDR3: TGTGCCAGCAGGGAAAGCGGGAGGGGAGGGTACGAGCAGTACTTC. Encoded protein: CASRESGRGGYEQYF.

The rearrangement links TRBV7-9 to TRBJ1-4; 7 bases align to TRBD1. The J segment lost 8 bases and the V segment lost 1 base, leaving 7 bases of the junction unmatched. CDR3 length: 15 amino acids. Germline CDR1 SEHNR, CDR2 FQNEAQ (reference sequence). The CDR3 loop reads CASSLGDSSREKLFF. DNA of the CDR3: TGTGCCAGCAGCTTAGGGGACAGCAGCAGGGAAAAACTGTTTTTT.

The rearrangement links TRBV27 to TRBJ1-1, with D possibly matching TRBD1 (6 bases). CDR1 is MNHEY, CDR2 SMNVEV, per germline (reference sequence). The CDR3 spans 15 residues. V dropped 8 bases and J dropped 0 bases, with 16 bases sitting between them. DNA for the CDR3: TGTGCCAGCGGGAAAAAGACAGGTTTGAACACTGAAGCTTTCTTT. It is translated as CASGKKTGLNTEAFF.

The V call is TRBV5-1, the J call TRBJ2-7; 9 bases agree with TRBD1. Looked up from germline, CDR1 is SGHRS and CDR2 is YFSETQ. The CDR3 has 15 amino acids. V trimming: 4 bases; J trimming: 5 bases; junction bases outside the gene matches: 10. The CDR3 loop reads CASSLTGGGGHEQYF. The CDR3 DNA reads as TGCGCCAGCAGCCTTACAGGGGGCGGGGGCCACGAGCAGTACTTC.

The V call is TRBV28, the J call TRBJ1-5; 10 bases align to TRBD1. The CDR3 has 17 amino acids. V dropped 4 bases and J dropped 4; count of bases not matched to a gene: 10. Germline assignment: CDR1 MDHEN and CDR2 SYDVKM. The DNA for the CDR3 is TGTGCCAGCAGTTCTCACGACAGGGGGCAGGCAAATCAGCCCCAGCATTTT. Protein sequence: CASSSHDRGQANQPQHF.

The rearrangement uses TRBV12-3 or TRBV12-4 and TRBJ2-2; the match to TRBD2 covers 7 bases. With V trimmed by 6 bases and J by 6 bases, 4 bases remained unmatched. The CDR3 extends over 13 amino acids. The CDR3 loop is CASSGTSAGELFF. The DNA of the CDR3 is TGTGCCAGCAGCGGTACTAGCGCCGGGGAGCTGTTTTTT.

The chain is built from TRBV29-1 and TRBJ1-4, with TRBD1 matching over 7 bases. V lost 5 bases, J lost 6 bases, and 9 bases stayed unmatched. Germline CDR1 is SQVTM and CDR2 is ANQGSEA. The CDR3 has 14 residues. This chain's CDR3 is CSVIMRQGYEKLFF. The CDR3 DNA reads TGCAGCGTTATCATGAGACAGGGATATGAAAAACTGTTTTTT.

The chain links TRBV5-4 to TRBJ2-1; tentative D call: TRBD2 (5 bases). Trimming removed 3 bases at V and 0 bases at J, with 10 bases between. Looked up from germline, CDR1 is SGHNT and CDR2 is YYREEE (reference sequence). This CDR3 spans 15 amino acids. The CDR3 is CASSSGKSSYNEQFF. The CDR3 nucleotides read TGTGCCAGCAGCTCGGGAAAGAGCTCCTACAATGAGCAGTTCTTC.

The CDR3 nucleotides are TGCGCCAGCAGCCAAGAGATGGGCGGGGGATACAATGAGCAGTTCTTC. Amino acid sequence: CASSQEMGGGYNEQFF. The rearrangement joins TRBV4-3 to TRBJ2-1; 7 bases agree with TRBD2. The CDR3 extends over 16 amino acids. V lost 0 bases and J lost 4; bases outside the gene matches: 6. Germline CDR1 is LGHNA and CDR2 is YSLEER.

This chain connects TRBV25-1 to TRBJ1-1, with 8 bases identical to TRBD1. The V segment lost 7 bases and the J segment 4 bases; nucleotides outside the gene matches: 5. The V gene's germline CDR1 is MGHDK and CDR2 SYGVNS. CDR3 size: 13 residues. The CDR3 DNA sequence: TGTGCCAGCATAGGACAGGGAAGCACTGAAGCTTTCTTT. This gives the protein CASIGQGSTEAFF.

This chain connects TRBV3-1 (or the pseudogene TRBV3-2) to TRBJ1-1; 7 bases line up with TRBD1. V lost 4 bases to trimming and J lost 2 bases; unmatched junction nucleotides: 7. CDR1 is LGHDT, CDR2 YNNKEL, per germline (reference sequence). The CDR3 sequence is 15 residues long. The CDR3 bases are TGTGCCAGCAGCCCCCTACAGGGGTCTAACACTGAAGCTTTCTTT. It is translated as CASSPLQGSNTEAFF.